This passage covers 32 T cell receptor beta chains from one sample sequenced in a study of OX40 agonist ivuxolimab in advanced cancers. The repertoire was sequenced with immunoSEQ multiplex PCR; TCRdb's copy has only in-frame clones and lacks some. The sample has 65,000 to 75,000 clones; 89% are singletons. The input for sequencing was CD4+ or CD8+ T cells sorted from blood, taken in a trial of the OX40 agonist ivuxolimab. The receptor set was obtained from an adult with an advanced solid tumor such as melanoma, head and neck, liver or kidney cancer.

This clone was detected only once. The chain links TRBV5-1 to TRBJ1-1, with D possibly TRBD1 on 6 matching bases. This CDR3 is built from 14 residues. Germline assignment: CDR1 SGHRS and CDR2 YFSETQ. Trimming removed 4 bases at V and 1 base at J, with 11 bases between. CDR3 nucleotide sequence: TGCGCCAGCAGCCCAGAGGGACAGAACACTGAAGCTTTCTTT. This translates into CASSPEGQNTEAFF.

The V and J genes are TRBV4-1 and TRBJ1-1, with TRBD1 matching over 7 bases. Germline CDR1 MGHRA, CDR2 YSYEKL. V lost 2 bases to trimming and J lost 2 bases; unmatched junction nucleotides: 5. The CDR3 sequence is 15 residues long. The CDR3 DNA is TGCGCCAGCAGCCAAAGTGACAGGGCTAACACTGAAGCTTTCTTT. Its protein is CASSQSDRANTEAFF.

Here the CDR3 DNA reads TGTGCCAGCAGCTGGGGACAGAACACCGGGGAGCTGTTTTTT. It codes for CASSWGQNTGELFF. The rearrangement links TRBV7-7 to TRBJ2-2, with D perhaps matching TRBD1 (6 bases). The V gene's germline CDR1 is SSHAT and CDR2 FNYEAQ (reference sequence). The CDR3 has 14 amino acids. V was shortened by 4 bases and J by 1 base, with 7 bases between the two germline ends. The full variable domain, its missing parts supplied by reference TRBV7-7 and TRBJ2-2, is GAGVSQSPRYKVTKRGQDVTLRCDPISSHATLYWYQQALGQGPEFLTYFNYEAQPDKSGLPSDRFSAERPEGSISTLTIQRTEQRDSAMYRCASSWGQNTGELFFGEGSRLTVL.

This clone has only one observation. J is TRBJ1-1 and V is TRBV2; D may be TRBD1 (5 bases). The CDR3 consists of 13 residues. Per germline, CDR1 SNHLY and CDR2 FYNNEI. The V and J ends lost 6 bases and 4 bases respectively, with 12 bases between them. The CDR3 protein is CASSVGRVTEAFF. The CDR3 nucleotides read TGTGCCAGCAGCGTCGGCAGGGTCACTGAAGCTTTCTTT.

The rearrangement joins TRBV11-2 to TRBJ2-7, with 7 nucleotides matching TRBD1. The CDR3 consists of 15 residues. Germline V gene lookup returns CDR1 SGHAT and CDR2 FQNNGV. J lost 2 bases, V lost 1 base, and 5 bases had no gene match. CDR3 bases: TGTGCCAGCAGCTTAGCCAGAGGGGGCGCCTACGAGCAGTACTTC. It yields the protein CASSLARGGAYEQYF.

J is TRBJ1-2 and V is TRBV6-5, with a weak D call TRBD1 (6 bases). The V gene lost 5 bases and the J gene lost 13 bases, with 23 bases spanning the gap. Germline V gives CDR1 MNHEY, CDR2 SVGAGI. This CDR3 contains 14 residues. The CDR3 region is CASSESGTKFSSTF. CDR3 nucleotides: TGTGCCAGCAGTGAATCCGGGACAAAGTTTTCCTCCACCTTC.

The J gene is TRBJ1-5, the V gene TRBV15; 11 bases agree with TRBD1. CDR3 length: 15 amino acids. Unmatched junction bases numbered 2, after V lost 1 base and J lost 6 bases. The germline CDR1 and CDR2 sequences are LNHNV and YYDKDF (reference sequence). The CDR3 loop is CATSRGTGGSQPQHF. The CDR3 DNA sequence: TGTGCCACCAGCAGAGGGACAGGGGGCAGTCAGCCCCAGCATTTT.

The V call is TRBV5-4, the J call TRBJ1-3, with TRBD1 matching over 7 bases. CDR1 SGHNT and CDR2 YYREEE come from the germline V gene (reference sequence). CDR3 length: 14 amino acids. Trimming removed 3 bases from V and 4 bases from J; junction bases left unmatched: 4. CDR3 residues: CASSSGQRGNTIYF. Here the CDR3 DNA reads TGTGCCAGCAGCTCGGGACAGCGAGGAAACACCATATATTTT.

CDR3 amino acids: CASSRWTGEAFF. The CDR3 DNA follows: TGTGCCAGCAGCCGATGGACAGGGGAGGCTTTCTTT. The chain has TRBV14 and TRBJ1-1, with 9 nucleotides matching TRBD1. V was pared by 4 bases and J by 11 bases, with 5 bases of the junction left unmatched. CDR3 length: 12 amino acids. Germline-derived CDR1 and CDR2 are SGHDN and FVKESK.

This clone was recorded once. The V gene is TRBV7-2, the J gene TRBJ2-3, with 14 bases lining up with TRBD2. The J segment lost 1 base and the V segment lost 4 bases, leaving 1 base of the junction unmatched. The germline V gene has CDR1 SGHTA and CDR2 FQGNSA. CDR3 length equals 16 residues. CDR3 sequence (DNA): TGTGCCAGCAGCTGGGGACTAGCGGGGGGCACAGATACGCAGTATTTT. Its translation is CASSWGLAGGTDTQYF.

The chain combines TRBV5-1 with TRBJ1-5, with unresolved D. The germline V and J ends were trimmed by 4 bases and 0 bases, with 11 bases remaining between them. Germline-derived CDR1 and CDR2 are SGHRS and YFSETQ. The length of the CDR3 is 15 residues. CDR3 DNA: TGCGCCAGCAGCCCCGACTCCCATAGCAATCAGCCCCAGCATTTT. Translated, it gives CASSPDSHSNQPQHF.

The chain combines TRBV4-1 with TRBJ2-2; D is perhaps TRBD2 (6 bases). With 0 bases removed from V and 5 bases from J, the gap between germline ends came to 16 bases. CDR1 is MGHRA, CDR2 YSYEKL, per germline. The CDR3 contains 17 residues. The CDR3 is CASSQDWGARGTGELFF. The DNA for the CDR3 is TGCGCCAGCAGCCAAGATTGGGGTGCTCGGGGGACCGGGGAGCTGTTTTTT.

This clone was seen once. The rearrangement uses TRBV19 and TRBJ1-2; D unresolved. The CDR3 has 13 amino acids. Between the trimmed V and J ends, which lost 9 bases and 1 base, there was a span of 12 bases. CDR1 and CDR2 (germline): LNHDA, SQIVND (reference sequence). CDR3 residues: CASGLEFNYGYTF. As DNA, the CDR3 is TGTGCCAGCGGACTTGAGTTTAACTATGGCTACACCTTC.

The rearrangement joins TRBV6-1 to TRBJ1-1, with D tentatively TRBD1 (6 bases). Deletions cut 6 bases from V and 1 base from J, with 15 bases between. Germline V gene lookup returns CDR1 MNHNS and CDR2 SASEGT. There are 15 residues in the CDR3. This chain's CDR3 is CASRPGNRANTEAFF. The CDR3 nucleotides are TGTGCCAGCAGACCAGGGAACAGGGCGAACACTGAAGCTTTCTTT.

The chain has TRBV19 and TRBJ2-7; 8 nucleotides line up with TRBD2. The CDR3 has 16 residues. After removal of 3 bases from V and 0 bases from J, the junction contained 7 bases not matched to a gene. Germline V CDR1 and CDR2: LNHDA, SQIVND (reference sequence). CDR3 region: CASSIGVAGHSYEQYF. In DNA form, the CDR3 reads TGTGCCAGTAGTATTGGGGTAGCGGGGCACTCCTACGAGCAGTACTTC.

The rearrangement uses TRBV6-1 and TRBJ1-4, with D tentatively TRBD1 (5 bases). The CDR3 extends over 14 amino acids. V lost 6 bases to trimming and J lost 9 bases, with 17 bases between them. Per germline, CDR1 MNHNS and CDR2 SASEGT. The chain's CDR3 is CASRTDREGQKLFF. The CDR3 coding sequence is TGTGCCAGCAGAACCGACAGAGAGGGGCAAAAACTGTTTTTT.

This clone was detected only a few times. This chain uses TRBV2 with TRBJ2-4, with TRBD1 as a possible D gene (5 bases). This CDR3 is built from 16 residues. Germline assignment: CDR1 SNHLY and CDR2 FYNNEI. Trimming removed 7 bases at V and 0 bases at J, with 16 bases between. The CDR3 spells CASKGDHRLAKNIQYF. DNA of the CDR3: TGTGCCAGCAAAGGCGACCACAGGTTAGCCAAAAACATTCAGTACTTC.

This chain connects TRBV6-6 to TRBJ1-6, with D unclear. CDR3 length equals 13 residues. The germline V gene has CDR1 MNHNY and CDR2 SVGAGI (reference sequence). Trimming removed 2 bases at V and 4 bases at J, with 3 bases between. The CDR3 bases are TGTGCCAGCAGTTACCTTTATAATTCACCCCTCCACTTT. Residues: CASSYLYNSPLHF.

This clone was seen a single time. The rearrangement uses TRBV18 and TRBJ2-5, with 11 bases lining up with TRBD1. The V gene end was trimmed by 1 base and the J gene end by 1 base; junction bases not matched to a gene: 5. The CDR3 runs 17 residues. Germline V gene lookup returns CDR1 KGHSH and CDR2 LQKENI. The CDR3 DNA reads as TGTGCCAGCTCACCACGGGTCGGGACAGGGGGCCAAGAGACCCAGTACTTC. This translates into CASSPRVGTGGQETQYF.

This clone was observed a single time. The chain recombines TRBV5-1 with TRBJ1-1; D is unresolved. Germline assignment: CDR1 SGHRS and CDR2 YFSETQ. The CDR3 consists of 12 residues. V dropped 2 bases and J dropped 4 bases, with 6 bases sitting between them. The CDR3 DNA reads TGCGCCAGCAGCTTACGGGGCACTGAAGCTTTCTTT. Translating it yields CASSLRGTEAFF. Full variable domain (rest looked up from reference TRBV5-1 and TRBJ1-1): KAGVTQTPRYLIKTRGQQVTLSCSPISGHRSVSWYQQTPGQGLQFLFEYFSETQRNKGNFPGRFSGRQFSNSRSEMNVSTLELGDSALYLCASSLRGTEAFFGQGTRLTVV.

The chain has TRBV5-1 and TRBJ2-7, with D tentatively TRBD1 (5 bases). The V end lost 0 bases, the J end lost 7 bases, and 8 bases lay between the germline ends. This CDR3 is 12 amino acids long. Germline values: CDR1 SGHRS, CDR2 YFSETQ. The CDR3 is CASSLGQKEQYF. In DNA form, the CDR3 reads TGCGCCAGCAGCTTGGGACAGAAGGAGCAGTACTTC.

This chain joins TRBV19 and TRBJ1-5; 7 bases fit TRBD1. Germline values: CDR1 LNHDA, CDR2 SQIVND (reference sequence). This CDR3 region has 15 residues. The V segment lost 7 bases and the J segment 4 bases; nucleotides outside the gene matches: 10. The CDR3 DNA reads as TGTGCCAGTACCCCCCTCGGGACAGTAAATCAGCCCCAGCATTTT. It encodes CASTPLGTVNQPQHF.

The chain is built from TRBV30 and TRBJ1-6; 10 positions match TRBD1. Germline trimming cut 2 bases from V and 4 bases from J; bases unmatched to any gene: 2. The V gene's germline CDR1 is GTSNPN and CDR2 SVGIG (reference sequence). This CDR3 region has 15 residues. The CDR3 spells CAWSSGQGYNSPLHF. The CDR3 coding sequence is TGTGCCTGGAGTTCGGGACAGGGGTATAATTCACCCCTCCACTTT.

This sequence joins TRBV7-9 and TRBJ2-1; no clear D. There are 12 residues in the CDR3. Per the germline V gene, CDR1 is SEHNR and CDR2 is FQNEAQ (reference sequence). V was shortened by 7 bases and J by 9 bases, with 13 bases between the two germline ends. CDR3 loop: CASTNMGLEQFF. CDR3 DNA: TGTGCCAGCACGAATATGGGTCTTGAGCAGTTCTTC.

The CDR3 protein is CASSAERQGWYEQFF. CDR3 DNA: TGTGCCAGCAGCGCCGAGAGACAGGGTTGGTATGAGCAGTTCTTC. This sequence joins TRBV6-1 and TRBJ2-1, with 7 positions matching TRBD1. Losses at the gene ends were 6 bases for V and 8 bases for J; bases not matched to a gene: 13. Germline values: CDR1 MNHNS, CDR2 SASEGT. The CDR3 length is 15 residues.

The chain combines TRBV6-1 with TRBJ1-1; D is uncertain. Per germline, CDR1 MNHNS and CDR2 SASEGT. The CDR3 runs 14 residues. V was shortened by 2 bases and J by 5 bases, with 12 bases between the two germline ends. The CDR3 DNA follows: TGTGCCAGCAGTGAATTCACGTCGGAAACTGAAGCTTTCTTT. Its protein is CASSEFTSETEAFF.

V gene TRBV5-1 combines with J gene TRBJ2-1, with 11 bases lining up with TRBD2. The CDR3 totals 15 residues. Germline V lookup: CDR1 SGHRS, CDR2 YFSETQ. Losses at the gene ends were 0 bases for V and 9 bases for J; bases not matched to a gene: 5. Here the CDR3 reads CASSLASGGQGEQFF. In DNA, the CDR3 is TGCGCCAGCAGCTTGGCTAGCGGGGGGCAGGGTGAGCAGTTCTTC.

The chain couples TRBV12-2 to TRBJ2-5; TRBD2 was called by the table and not checked on the DNA. TRBV12-2 is a known pseudogene. This CDR3 comprises 15 residues. This CDR3 reads CASRPEGDSQETQYF. CDR3 nucleotide sequence: TGTGCAAGTCGCCCAGAAGGAGACTCCCAAGAGACCCAGTACTTC.

The J gene is TRBJ1-5, the V gene TRBV5-1, with TRBD1 as a possible D gene (6 bases). The CDR3 consists of 15 residues. V was pared by 4 bases and J by 0 bases, with 11 bases between. Per germline, CDR1 SGHRS and CDR2 YFSETQ. The DNA for the CDR3 is TGCGCCAGCAGCCGGGAGGGGGTTAGCAATCAGCCCCAGCATTTT. Translating it yields CASSREGVSNQPQHF.

The gene calls are TRBV4-1 and TRBJ2-7; D is possibly TRBD1 (5 bases). Germline loops: CDR1 MGHRA, CDR2 YSYEKL. CDR3 length: 13 amino acids. The germline V and J ends were trimmed by 1 base and 6 bases, with 10 bases remaining between them. Here the CDR3 reads CASSQVGAFEQYF. DNA for the CDR3: TGCGCCAGCAGCCAAGTTGGGGCGTTCGAGCAGTACTTC.

The chain recombines TRBV29-1 with TRBJ2-5; possibly TRBD2 for D (5 bases). Germline loops: CDR1 SQVTM, CDR2 ANQGSEA. This CDR3 spans 14 amino acids. V was pared by 1 base and J by 0 bases, with 9 bases between. The CDR3 protein is CSVEVGRHQETQYF. CDR3 coding DNA: TGCAGCGTTGAAGTAGGGAGACACCAAGAGACCCAGTACTTC.

The chain links TRBV7-2 to TRBJ2-1, with unresolved D. Germline lookup yields CDR1 SGHTA and CDR2 FQGNSA. The length of the CDR3 is 12 residues. V lost 1 base and J lost 6, with 4 bases in between. The CDR3 protein is CASSLDRNEQFF. For the CDR3, the DNA is TGTGCCAGCAGCTTAGACCGCAATGAGCAGTTCTTC.